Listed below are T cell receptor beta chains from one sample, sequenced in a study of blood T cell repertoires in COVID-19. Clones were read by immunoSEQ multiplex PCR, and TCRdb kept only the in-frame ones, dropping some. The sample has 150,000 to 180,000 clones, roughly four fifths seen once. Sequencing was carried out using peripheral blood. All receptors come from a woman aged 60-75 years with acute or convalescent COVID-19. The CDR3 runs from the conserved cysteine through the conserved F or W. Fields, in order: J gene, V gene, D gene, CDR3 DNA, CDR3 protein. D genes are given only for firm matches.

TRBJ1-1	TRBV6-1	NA	TGTGCCAGCACTGGACACCAGAACACTGAAGCTTTCTTT	CASTGHQNTEAFF
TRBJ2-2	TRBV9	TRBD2	TGTGCCAGCAGCGTAGCTACGGCGGGGGGGCCCACCGGGGAGCTGTTTTTT	CASSVATAGGPTGELFF
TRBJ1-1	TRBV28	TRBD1	TGTGCCAGCAGTTTAATTGGGACAGGGAACACTGAAGCTTTCTTT	CASSLIGTGNTEAFF
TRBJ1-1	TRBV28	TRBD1	TGTGCCAGTGACAGGGAAGGAACTGAAGCTTTCTTT	CASDREGTEAFF
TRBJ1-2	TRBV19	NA	TGTGCCAGTAGTACGATGACAGGACCAAAGGGCTACACCTTC	CASSTMTGPKGYTF
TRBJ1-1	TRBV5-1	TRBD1	TGCGCCAGCAGCCTCCCGGGACAGTCCACTGAAGCTTTCTTT	CASSLPGQSTEAFF
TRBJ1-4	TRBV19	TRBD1	TGTGCCAGTAGTACTGGGACAGGGGCCGCCGTAAAACTGTTTTTT	CASSTGTGAAVKLFF
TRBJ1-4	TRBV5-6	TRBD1	TGTGCCAGCAGCTTGGGTTCTCAGGGGGCGTTTGCTAATGAAAAACTGTTTTTT	CASSLGSQGAFANEKLFF
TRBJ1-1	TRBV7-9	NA	TGTGCCAAGGGAGAGTGGAACACTGAAGCTTTCTTT	CAKGEWNTEAFF
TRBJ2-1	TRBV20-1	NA	TGCAGTGCTAGTGAGCGGGTCGATAACAATGAGCAGTTCTTC	CSASERVDNNEQFF
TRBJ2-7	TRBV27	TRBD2	TGTGCCAGCAGTTTTGGGAGCGGGGGGGCCGGAGAGCAGTACTTC	CASSFGSGGAGEQYF
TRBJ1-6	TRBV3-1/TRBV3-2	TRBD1	TGTGCCAGCAGCCAAGCCCAGGGGGATAATTCACCCCTCCACTTT	CASSQAQGDNSPLHF